Below, 7 T cell receptor beta chains from the same sample are listed, as sequenced in a study of monozygotic twins with inflammatory bowel disease. TCRdb reanalyzed the 5' RACE reads and collapses them to one entry per CDR3 protein, without DNA. This table holds roughly 150,000 distinct CDR3 sequences. Sample: blood. These receptors were obtained from a human donor with ulcerative colitis or Crohn's disease, or a healthy co-twin of an affected twin (not recorded which).

The genes are TRBV16 and TRBJ1-1. The length of the CDR3 is 11 residues. Germline assignment: CDR1 KGHSY and CDR2 FQNENV. CDR3 sequence reads: CASSTNTEAFF.

The V and J genes are TRBV28 and TRBJ1-5. Germline V gene data show CDR1 as MDHEN and CDR2 as SYDVKM. The CDR3 contains 16 residues. This CDR3 reads CASTPYRILSNQPQHF.

This chain joins TRBV10-3 and TRBJ2-2; the D call of TRBD2 rests on TCRdb alone, since no DNA is present to check it. Germline V gives CDR1 ENHRY, CDR2 SYGVKD. This CDR3 spans 15 amino acids. The CDR3 loop reads CAISALAPNTGELFF.

The genes are TRBV29-1 and TRBJ2-7; absent DNA, TCRdb's TRBD2 call cannot be checked. In germline, CDR1 is SQVTM, CDR2 ANQGSEA. The CDR3 spans 13 residues. This CDR3 reads CSISSGLMTEQYF.

The chain links TRBV30 to TRBJ2-7; TCRdb picks TRBD1, but there is no DNA to check that call. The CDR3 sequence is 13 residues long. Germline assignment: CDR1 GTSNPN and CDR2 SVGIG (reference sequence). The CDR3 sequence: CAWSVGQAYEQYF.

The CDR3: CASSFTRGKTEAFF. V is TRBV7-8 and J is TRBJ1-1; TCRdb gives TRBD1 as the D gene, but with no DNA this cannot be confirmed. Germline V gene sequence: CDR1 SGHVS, CDR2 FQNEAQ. The CDR3 is made up of 14 amino acids.

The V call is TRBV20-1, the J call TRBJ1-1; with no DNA, the TCRdb D assignment of TRBD1 cannot be verified. This CDR3 contains 15 residues. Germline CDR1 DFQATT, CDR2 SNEGSKA (reference sequence). The CDR3 loop is CSARDRGTGGTEAFF.